What follows describes a single T cell receptor beta chain. No antigen is known for it. Survey-level resolution applied to immunoSEQ assay v3.0. Method: immunoSEQ multiplex PCR; TCRdb's copy keeps in-frame clones and lacks some. Of about 21,000 clones in the sample, 90% were seen once. The CDR3 covers 14 residues. CDR1 is LNHDA and CDR2 is SQIVND in the germline V gene (reference sequence). Losses at the gene ends were 7 bases for V and 4 bases for J; bases not matched to a gene: 9. This sample is part of a study of long-term antiretroviral therapy in people with HIV. Overall study context: Earliest sampling preceded the 2015 immediate-ART recommendation by about a decade. Study results and limitations: The repertoire was dominated at all time points by clones expanded before ART. The study lacked data on ART adherence, viral resistance or therapy changes. CDR3 lengths in HIV samples spanned a narrower range than controls.

The chain has TRBV19 and TRBJ2-7, with 8 bases that match TRBD1. The receptor's source is a woman between 25 and 40 years old with HIV. The sequencing used unsorted PBMCs, collected about 4.5 years before starting antiretroviral therapy. The CDR3 protein is CASKYGTGLYEQYF. In nucleotides, the CDR3 is TGTGCCAGTAAATACGGGACAGGCCTTTACGAGCAGTACTTC.